This T cell receptor beta chain was captured by sequencing in a study of blood T cell repertoires in COVID-19. In the original workflow: Nucleated cell counts were estimated from reference gene primer amplification. TCRdb's table, derived via immunoSEQ multiplex PCR, lists solely in-frame clones and lacks some. The V and J calls and clone size come from that table; D and trimming were worked out from the DNA. The top ten clones hold more than 8% of a sample with about 68,000 clones, 86% of them seen once. The CDR3 is 14 amino acids. Germline trimming cut 6 bases from V and 5 bases from J; bases unmatched to any gene: 8. The germline gives CDR1 MNHNY, CDR2 SVGAGI (reference sequence).

Input material: peripheral blood. V usage is TRBV6-6 and J usage is TRBJ2-7; 9 nucleotides match TRBD1. This clonotype originated in a man aged 30 to 45 with acute or convalescent COVID-19. Written as DNA, the CDR3 is TGTGCCAGCAGCTACGGACAGGGGAGAAACGAGCAGTACTTC. It specifies CASSYGQGRNEQYF.